The entry that follows covers one TCR beta chain sequence. This CDR3 has 14 residues. The V gene lost 1 base and the J gene lost 4 bases, with 13 bases spanning the gap. Germline V gene sequence: CDR1 GTSNPN, CDR2 SVGIG (reference sequence). TCRdb's copy holds only in-frame clones and misses some; the assay was immunoSEQ multiplex PCR. The table shows 78,000 or so clones, with 89% occurring only once. This entry comes from a study of technical replicates of blood from a handful of donors. The J gene is TRBJ1-2, the V gene TRBV30, with D perhaps TRBD1 (6 bases). The origin of this receptor is a human donor in good health. The sample consisted of T cells isolated from PBMCs. This CDR3 is CAWSAGGPLYGYTF. CDR3 in DNA: TGTGCCTGGAGTGCTGGGGGCCCCCTCTATGGCTACACCTTC.